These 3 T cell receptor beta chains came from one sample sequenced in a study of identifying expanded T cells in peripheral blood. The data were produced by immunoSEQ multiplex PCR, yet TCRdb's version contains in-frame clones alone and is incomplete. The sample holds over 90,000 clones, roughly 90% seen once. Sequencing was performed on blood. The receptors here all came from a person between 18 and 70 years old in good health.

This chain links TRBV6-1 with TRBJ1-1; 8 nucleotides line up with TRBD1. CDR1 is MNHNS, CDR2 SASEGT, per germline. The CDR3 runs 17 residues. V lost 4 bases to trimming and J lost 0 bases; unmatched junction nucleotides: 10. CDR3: CASSADRGWGLNTEAFF. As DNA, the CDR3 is TGTGCCAGCAGTGCAGACAGGGGCTGGGGACTGAACACTGAAGCTTTCTTT.

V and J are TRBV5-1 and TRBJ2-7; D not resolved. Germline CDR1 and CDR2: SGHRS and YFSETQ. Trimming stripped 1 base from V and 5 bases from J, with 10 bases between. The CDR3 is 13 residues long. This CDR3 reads CASSLSGSDEQYF. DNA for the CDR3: TGCGCCAGCAGCTTGTCGGGTTCGGACGAGCAGTACTTC. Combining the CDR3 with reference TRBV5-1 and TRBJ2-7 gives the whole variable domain KAGVTQTPRYLIKTRGQQVTLSCSPISGHRSVSWYQQTPGQGLQFLFEYFSETQRNKGNFPGRFSGRQFSNSRSEMNVSTLELGDSALYLCASSLSGSDEQYFGPGTRLTVT.

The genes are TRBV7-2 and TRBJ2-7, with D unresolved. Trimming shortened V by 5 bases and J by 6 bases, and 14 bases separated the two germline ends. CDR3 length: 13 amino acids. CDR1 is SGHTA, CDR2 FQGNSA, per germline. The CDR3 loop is CASSRSSSGEQYF. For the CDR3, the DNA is TGTGCCAGCAGCCGTTCTTCCTCAGGCGAGCAGTACTTC.